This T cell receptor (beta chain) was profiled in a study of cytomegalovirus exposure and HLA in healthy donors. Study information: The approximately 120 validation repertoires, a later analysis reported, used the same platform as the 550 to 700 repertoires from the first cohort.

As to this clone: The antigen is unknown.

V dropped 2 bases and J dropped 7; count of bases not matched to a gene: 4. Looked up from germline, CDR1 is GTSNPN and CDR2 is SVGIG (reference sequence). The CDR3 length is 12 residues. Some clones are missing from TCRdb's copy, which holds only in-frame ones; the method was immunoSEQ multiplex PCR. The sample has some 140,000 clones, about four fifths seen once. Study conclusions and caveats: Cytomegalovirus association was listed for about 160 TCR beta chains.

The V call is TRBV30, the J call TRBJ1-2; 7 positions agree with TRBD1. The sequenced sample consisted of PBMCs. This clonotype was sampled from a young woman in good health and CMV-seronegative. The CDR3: CAWSWKGAGYTF. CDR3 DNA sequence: TGTGCCTGGAGTTGGAAGGGGGCTGGCTACACCTTC.